This T cell receptor (beta chain) was obtained from a study of spatial heterogeneity in lung cancer. In the study overall: Sequences of the beta chain were consistently detected in greater numbers than alpha-chain sequences.

As for time point: sample taken at primary tumor resection. Tumor, nontumor lung or frozen PBMC supplied whole RNA, sequenced without sorting. Whole-study findings and limits: Estimated coverage of tumor T cells was around 6.9% for alpha and 12% to 15% for beta chains. The number of expanded tumor alpha and beta chains correlated with mutation number.

Unique molecular identifiers tagged every individual TCR cDNA molecule. TCRdb reprocessed the 5' RACE reads via MiXCR and lists one record per CDR3 protein. The repertoire holds approximately 12,000 distinct CDR3 sequences, with 9% to 14% as singletons. V was pared by 1 base and J by 6 bases, with 4 bases of the junction left unmatched. The CDR3 totals 15 residues. CDR1 and CDR2 (germline): LNHDA, SQIVND (reference sequence). This clonotype is deemed medium-sized. Its antigen is currently unknown. This TCR derives from a female donor with early-stage non-small cell lung cancer. The chain joins TRBV19 to TRBJ2-4; 9 bases agree with TRBD1. Sequences were derived from lung tumor tissue, sampled at surgery. CDR3 sequence: CASSIGGTGRNIQYF. The CDR3 region has the DNA TGTGCCAGTAGTATAGGCGGGACAGGGAGAAACATTCAGTACTTC.